This T cell receptor (beta chain) stems from a study of T-cell reconstitution after alpha-beta-depleted transplantation in children. General study points: Surviving recipient T cells and thymic progenitors produced the high day-60 TCRbeta diversity seen in some patients. Alpha-beta T cells present about two months after transplant were reported to originate from several hundred expanded graft clones. Diversity and T-cell counts at one year after transplant derived mostly from new T cells.

The CDR3 spans 16 residues. Looked up from germline, CDR1 is MRHNA and CDR2 is SNTAGT. The V gene lost 1 base and the J gene lost 3 bases, with 15 bases spanning the gap. This clonotype was observed many times. Its antigen is not known. During its preparation, the TCRbeta library received unique molecular identifiers. In TCRdb, the PCR reads were re-called with MiXCR into one record per CDR3 protein. The table lists over 150,000 distinct CDR3 sequences, approximately 12% of them singletons, with less than 15% in the top ten. Specimen: PBMCs, collected before TCRalphabeta/CD19-depleted stem cell transplant. This chain connects TRBV6-4 to TRBJ1-2, with D perhaps TRBD1 (5 bases). This TCR was sampled from a boy aged 2-15 years with acute myeloid leukemia, due to receive a stem cell transplant. CDR3 nucleotide sequence: TGTGCCAGCAGTGACTGGCCCAAGCCGGGGCACTATGGCTACACCTTC. Protein: CASSDWPKPGHYGYTF.